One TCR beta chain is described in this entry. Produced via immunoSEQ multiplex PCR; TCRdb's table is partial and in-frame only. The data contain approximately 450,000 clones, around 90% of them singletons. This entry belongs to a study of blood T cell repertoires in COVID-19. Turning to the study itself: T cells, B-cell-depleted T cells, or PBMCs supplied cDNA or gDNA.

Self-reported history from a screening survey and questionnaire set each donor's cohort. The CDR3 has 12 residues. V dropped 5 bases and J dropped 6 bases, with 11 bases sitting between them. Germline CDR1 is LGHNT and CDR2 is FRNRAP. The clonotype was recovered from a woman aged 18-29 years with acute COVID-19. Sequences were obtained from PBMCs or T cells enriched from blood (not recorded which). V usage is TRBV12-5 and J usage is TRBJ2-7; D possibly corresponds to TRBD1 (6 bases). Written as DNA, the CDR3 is TGTGCTAGTGGTATTACAGGGCCCGAGCAGTACTTC. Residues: CASGITGPEQYF.